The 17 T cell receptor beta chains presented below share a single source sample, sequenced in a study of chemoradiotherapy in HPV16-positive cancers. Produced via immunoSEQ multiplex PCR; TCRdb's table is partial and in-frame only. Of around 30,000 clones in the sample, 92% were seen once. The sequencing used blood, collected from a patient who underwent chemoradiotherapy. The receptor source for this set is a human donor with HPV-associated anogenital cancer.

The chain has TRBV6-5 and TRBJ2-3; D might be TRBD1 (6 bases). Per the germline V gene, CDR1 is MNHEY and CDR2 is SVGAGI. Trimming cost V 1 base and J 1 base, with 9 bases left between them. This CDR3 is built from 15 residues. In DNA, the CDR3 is TGTGCCAGCAGTTACTTGGCAGGGGGCACAGATACGCAGTATTTT. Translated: CASSYLAGGTDTQYF.

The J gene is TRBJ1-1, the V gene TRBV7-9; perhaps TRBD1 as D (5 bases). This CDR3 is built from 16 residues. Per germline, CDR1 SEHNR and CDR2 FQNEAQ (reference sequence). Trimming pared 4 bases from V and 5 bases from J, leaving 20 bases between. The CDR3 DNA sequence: TGTGCCAGCAGCTCCCCCGTGGGGGGTAAACGGACTGAAGCTTTCTTT. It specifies CASSSPVGGKRTEAFF.

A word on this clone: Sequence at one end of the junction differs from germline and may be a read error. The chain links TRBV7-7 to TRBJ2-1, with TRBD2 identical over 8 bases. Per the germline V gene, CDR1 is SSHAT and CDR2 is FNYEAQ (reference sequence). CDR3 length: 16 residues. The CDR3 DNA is TGTGCTAGCAGCTCGAGACCCGGGGGGGCCGACAATGAGCAGTTCTTC. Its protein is CASSSRPGGADNEQFF.

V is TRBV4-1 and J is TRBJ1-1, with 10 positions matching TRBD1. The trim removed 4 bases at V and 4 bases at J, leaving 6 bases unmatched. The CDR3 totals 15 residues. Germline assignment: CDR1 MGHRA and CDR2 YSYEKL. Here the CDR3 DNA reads TGCGCCAGCAGCCCAAGACAGGGGGCGGCCACTGAAGCTTTCTTT. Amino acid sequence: CASSPRQGAATEAFF.

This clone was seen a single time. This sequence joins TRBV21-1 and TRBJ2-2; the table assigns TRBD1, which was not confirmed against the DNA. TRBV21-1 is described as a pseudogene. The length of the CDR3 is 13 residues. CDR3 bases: TGTGCCAGCAGCAAATGGCCGAAAAGGGAGCTGTTTTTT. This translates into CASSKWPKRELFF.

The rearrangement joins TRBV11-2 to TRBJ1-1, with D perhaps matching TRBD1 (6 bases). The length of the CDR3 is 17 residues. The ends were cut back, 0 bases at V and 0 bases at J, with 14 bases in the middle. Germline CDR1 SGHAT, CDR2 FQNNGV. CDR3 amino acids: CASSLDSFYRVNTEAFF. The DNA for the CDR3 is TGTGCCAGCAGCTTAGATTCTTTCTACAGGGTGAACACTGAAGCTTTCTTT.

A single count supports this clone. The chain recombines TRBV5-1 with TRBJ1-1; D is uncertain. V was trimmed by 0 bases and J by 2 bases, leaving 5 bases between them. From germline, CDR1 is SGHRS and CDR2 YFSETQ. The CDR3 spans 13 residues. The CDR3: CASSLAPNTEAFF. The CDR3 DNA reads TGCGCCAGCAGCTTGGCCCCCAACACTGAAGCTTTCTTT.

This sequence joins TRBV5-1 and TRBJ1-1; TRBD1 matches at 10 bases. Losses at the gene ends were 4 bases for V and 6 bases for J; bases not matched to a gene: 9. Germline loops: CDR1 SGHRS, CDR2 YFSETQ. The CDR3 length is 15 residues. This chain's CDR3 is CASSQSGQGDSEAFF. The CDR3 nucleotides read TGCGCCAGCAGCCAATCCGGACAGGGGGACTCTGAAGCTTTCTTT.

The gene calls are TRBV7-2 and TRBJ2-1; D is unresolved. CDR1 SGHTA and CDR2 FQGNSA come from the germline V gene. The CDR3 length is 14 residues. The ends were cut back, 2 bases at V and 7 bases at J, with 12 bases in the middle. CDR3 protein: CASSLRQIKNEQFF. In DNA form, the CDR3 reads TGTGCCAGCAGCTTACGGCAGATTAAAAATGAGCAGTTCTTC.

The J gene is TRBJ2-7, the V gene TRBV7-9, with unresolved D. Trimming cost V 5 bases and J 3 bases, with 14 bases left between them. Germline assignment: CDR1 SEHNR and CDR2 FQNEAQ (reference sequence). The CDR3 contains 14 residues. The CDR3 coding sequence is TGTGCCAGCAGCCCCACACTTCAGGTCTACGAGCAGTACTTC. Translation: CASSPTLQVYEQYF.

This chain's CDR3 is CASRDPPGDTQYF. The CDR3 DNA sequence: TGCGCCAGCAGAGACCCTCCTGGAGATACGCAGTATTTT. The gene calls are TRBV5-1 and TRBJ2-3; no clear D. This CDR3 has 13 amino acids. Germline assignment: CDR1 SGHRS and CDR2 YFSETQ. Trimming left V 5 bases short and J 5 bases short, with 12 bases between. Full variable domain (rest looked up from reference TRBV5-1 and TRBJ2-3): KAGVTQTPRYLIKTRGQQVTLSCSPISGHRSVSWYQQTPGQGLQFLFEYFSETQRNKGNFPGRFSGRQFSNSRSEMNVSTLELGDSALYLCASRDPPGDTQYFGPGTRLTVL.

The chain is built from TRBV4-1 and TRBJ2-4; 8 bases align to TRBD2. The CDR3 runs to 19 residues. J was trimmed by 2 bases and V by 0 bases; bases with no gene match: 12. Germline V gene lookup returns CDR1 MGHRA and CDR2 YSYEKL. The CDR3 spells CASSQDPFPSGRSKNIQYF. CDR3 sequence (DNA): TGCGCCAGCAGCCAAGATCCCTTTCCTAGCGGGCGTTCCAAAAACATTCAGTACTTC.

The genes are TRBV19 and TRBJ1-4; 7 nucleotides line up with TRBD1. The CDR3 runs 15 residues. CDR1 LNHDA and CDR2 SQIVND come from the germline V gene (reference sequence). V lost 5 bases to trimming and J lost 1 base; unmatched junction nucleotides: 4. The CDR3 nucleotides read TGTGCCAGTAGTTGGCAGGGGGGAACTAATGAAAAACTGTTTTTT. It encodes CASSWQGGTNEKLFF.

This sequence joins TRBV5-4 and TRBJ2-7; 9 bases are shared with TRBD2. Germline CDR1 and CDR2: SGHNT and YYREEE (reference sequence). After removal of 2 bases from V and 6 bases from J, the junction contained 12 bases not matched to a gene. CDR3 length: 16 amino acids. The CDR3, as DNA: TGTGCCAGCAGCTTAGCTCACGCTAGCGGGGCTGTCGAGCAGTACTTC. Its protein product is CASSLAHASGAVEQYF.

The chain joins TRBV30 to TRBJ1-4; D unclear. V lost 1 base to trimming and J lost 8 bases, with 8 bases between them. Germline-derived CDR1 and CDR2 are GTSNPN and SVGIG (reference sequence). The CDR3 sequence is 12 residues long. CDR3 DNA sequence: TGTGCCTGGAGTGGAACGGTGGAAAAACTGTTTTTT. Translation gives CAWSGTVEKLFF.

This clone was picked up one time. CDR3 nucleotides: TGTGCCAGCAGCCACTTTACAGGGGGGAACACTGAAGCTTTCTTT. Translated, it gives CASSHFTGGNTEAFF. V and J are TRBV14 and TRBJ1-1; 8 positions match TRBD1. Per the germline V gene, CDR1 is SGHDN and CDR2 is FVKESK. The CDR3 extends over 15 amino acids. The J segment lost 1 base and the V segment lost 3 bases, leaving 4 bases of the junction unmatched.

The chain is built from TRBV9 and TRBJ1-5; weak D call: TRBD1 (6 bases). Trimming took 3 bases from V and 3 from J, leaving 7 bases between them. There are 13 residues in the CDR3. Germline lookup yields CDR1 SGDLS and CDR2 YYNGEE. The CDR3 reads CASSGGHNQPQHF. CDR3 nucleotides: TGTGCCAGCAGCGGGGGACACAATCAGCCCCAGCATTTT.